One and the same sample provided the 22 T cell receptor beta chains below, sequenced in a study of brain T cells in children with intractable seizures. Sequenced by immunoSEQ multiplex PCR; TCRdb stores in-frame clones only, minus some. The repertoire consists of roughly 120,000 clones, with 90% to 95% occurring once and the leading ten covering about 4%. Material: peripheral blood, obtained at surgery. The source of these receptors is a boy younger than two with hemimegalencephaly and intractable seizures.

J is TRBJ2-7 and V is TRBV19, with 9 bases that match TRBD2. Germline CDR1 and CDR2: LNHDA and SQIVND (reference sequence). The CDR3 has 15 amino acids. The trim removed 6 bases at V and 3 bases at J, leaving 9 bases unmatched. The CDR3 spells CASRPSAGGFYEQYF. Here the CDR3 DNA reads TGTGCCAGTAGGCCCTCAGCGGGAGGATTCTACGAGCAGTACTTC.

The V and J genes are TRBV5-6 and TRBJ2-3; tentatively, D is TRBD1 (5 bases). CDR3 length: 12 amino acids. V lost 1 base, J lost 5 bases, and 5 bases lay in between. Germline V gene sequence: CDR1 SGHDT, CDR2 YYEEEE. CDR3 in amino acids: CASSLRGDTQYF. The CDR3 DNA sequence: TGTGCCAGCAGCTTGAGGGGAGATACGCAGTATTTT. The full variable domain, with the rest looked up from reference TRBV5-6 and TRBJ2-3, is DAGVTQSPTHLIKTRGQQVTLRCSPKSGHDTVSWYQQALGQGPQFIFQYYEEEERQRGNFPDRFSGHQFPNYSSELNVNALLLGDSALYLCASSLRGDTQYFGPGTRLTVL.

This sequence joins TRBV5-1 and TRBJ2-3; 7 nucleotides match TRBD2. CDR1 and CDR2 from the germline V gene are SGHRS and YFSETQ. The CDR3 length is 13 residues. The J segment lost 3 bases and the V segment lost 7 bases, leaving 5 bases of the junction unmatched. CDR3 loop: CASGYSGTDTQYF. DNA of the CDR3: TGCGCCAGCGGATATAGCGGGACAGATACGCAGTATTTT.

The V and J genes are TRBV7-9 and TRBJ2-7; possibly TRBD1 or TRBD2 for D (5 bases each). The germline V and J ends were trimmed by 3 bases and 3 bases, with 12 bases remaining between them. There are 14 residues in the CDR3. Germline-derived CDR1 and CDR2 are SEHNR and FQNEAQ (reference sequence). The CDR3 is CASSFGGMSYEQYF. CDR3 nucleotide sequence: TGTGCCAGCAGCTTTGGGGGTATGAGCTACGAGCAGTACTTC.

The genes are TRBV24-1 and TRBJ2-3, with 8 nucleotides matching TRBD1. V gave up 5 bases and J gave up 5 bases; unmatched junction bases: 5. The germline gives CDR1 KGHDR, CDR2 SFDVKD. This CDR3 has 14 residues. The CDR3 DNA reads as TGTGCCACCAGTGGGACAGGGTCAATAGATACGCAGTATTTT. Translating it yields CATSGTGSIDTQYF.

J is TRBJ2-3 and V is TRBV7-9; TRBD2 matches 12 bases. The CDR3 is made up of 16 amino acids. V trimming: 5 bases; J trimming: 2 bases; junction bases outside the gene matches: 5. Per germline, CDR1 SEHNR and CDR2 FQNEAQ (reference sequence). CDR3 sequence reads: CASSPRTSGNTDTQYF. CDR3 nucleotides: TGTGCCAGCAGCCCCCGGACTAGCGGGAACACAGATACGCAGTATTTT.

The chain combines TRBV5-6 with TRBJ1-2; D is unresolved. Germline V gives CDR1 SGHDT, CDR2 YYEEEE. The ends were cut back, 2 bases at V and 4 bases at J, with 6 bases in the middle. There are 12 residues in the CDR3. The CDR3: CASSLLRYGYTF. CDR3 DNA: TGTGCCAGCAGCTTACTCCGCTATGGCTACACCTTC. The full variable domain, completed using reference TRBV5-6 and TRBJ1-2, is DAGVTQSPTHLIKTRGQQVTLRCSPKSGHDTVSWYQQALGQGPQFIFQYYEEEERQRGNFPDRFSGHQFPNYSSELNVNALLLGDSALYLCASSLLRYGYTFGSGTRLTVV.

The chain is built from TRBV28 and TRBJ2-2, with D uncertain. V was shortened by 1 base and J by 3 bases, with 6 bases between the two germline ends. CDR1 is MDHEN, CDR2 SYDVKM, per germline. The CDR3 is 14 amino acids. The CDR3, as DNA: TGTGCCAGCAGTTTATCACGGCACACCGGGGAGCTGTTTTTT. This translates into CASSLSRHTGELFF.

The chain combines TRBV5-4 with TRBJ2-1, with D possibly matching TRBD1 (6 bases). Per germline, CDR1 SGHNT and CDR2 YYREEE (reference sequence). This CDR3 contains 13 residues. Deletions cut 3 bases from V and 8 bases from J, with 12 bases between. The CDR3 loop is CASSSPQGYEQFF. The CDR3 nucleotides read TGTGCCAGCAGCTCCCCACAGGGATATGAGCAGTTCTTC. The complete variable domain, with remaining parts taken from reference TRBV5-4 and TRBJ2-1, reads ETGVTQSPTHLIKTRGQQVTLRCSSQSGHNTVSWYQQALGQGPQFIFQYYREEENGRGNFPPRFSGLQFPNYSSELNVNALELDDSALYLCASSSPQGYEQFFGPGTRLTVL.

CDR3 DNA: TGTGCCAGCAGCTTGGGGCAGGGGTGCTGTGGGGCCCAGTACTTC. As protein: CASSLGQGCCGAQYF. The rearrangement joins TRBV5-4 to TRBJ2-5; D is perhaps TRBD1 (6 bases). This CDR3 has 15 amino acids. The germline gives CDR1 SGHNT, CDR2 YYREEE (reference sequence). V lost 0 bases and J 9 bases, leaving 18 bases between the germline ends.

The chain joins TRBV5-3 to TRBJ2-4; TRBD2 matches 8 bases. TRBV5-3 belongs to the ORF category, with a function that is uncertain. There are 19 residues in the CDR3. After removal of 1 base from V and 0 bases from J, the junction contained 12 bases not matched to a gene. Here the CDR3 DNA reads TGTGCCAGAAGCTTGAGACTAGCGCGGGGGACTCTAGCCAAAAACATTCAGTACTTC. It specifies CARSLRLARGTLAKNIQYF.

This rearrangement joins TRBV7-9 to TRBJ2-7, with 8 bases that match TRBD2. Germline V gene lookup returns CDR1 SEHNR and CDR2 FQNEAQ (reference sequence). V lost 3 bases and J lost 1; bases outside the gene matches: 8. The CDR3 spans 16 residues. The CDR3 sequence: CASSFPLAGSSYEQYF. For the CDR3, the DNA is TGTGCCAGCAGCTTCCCGCTAGCGGGCTCGTCCTACGAGCAGTACTTC.

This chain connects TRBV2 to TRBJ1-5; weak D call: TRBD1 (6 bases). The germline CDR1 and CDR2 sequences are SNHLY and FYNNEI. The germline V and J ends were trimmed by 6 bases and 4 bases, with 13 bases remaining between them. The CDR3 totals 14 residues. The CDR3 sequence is CASSAKRGNQPQHF. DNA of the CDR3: TGTGCCAGCAGCGCAAAAAGGGGGAATCAGCCCCAGCATTTT.

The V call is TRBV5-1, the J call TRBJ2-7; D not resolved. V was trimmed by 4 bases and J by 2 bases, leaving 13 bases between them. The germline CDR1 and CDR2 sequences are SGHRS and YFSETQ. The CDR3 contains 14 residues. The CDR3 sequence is CASSPRTETYEQYF. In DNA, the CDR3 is TGCGCCAGCAGCCCTCGGACGGAGACCTACGAGCAGTACTTC.

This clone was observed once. CDR3 bases: TGTGCCAGCAGTTTTGGGTGGGGCAGGGGACAAGAGACCCAGTACTTC. Its translation is CASSFGWGRGQETQYF. The chain carries TRBV7-3 and TRBJ2-5, with D perhaps matching TRBD1 (6 bases). This CDR3 comprises 16 residues. The V end lost 6 bases, the J end lost 2 bases, and 19 bases lay between the germline ends. Germline V gene sequence: CDR1 SGHTA, CDR2 FQGTGA.

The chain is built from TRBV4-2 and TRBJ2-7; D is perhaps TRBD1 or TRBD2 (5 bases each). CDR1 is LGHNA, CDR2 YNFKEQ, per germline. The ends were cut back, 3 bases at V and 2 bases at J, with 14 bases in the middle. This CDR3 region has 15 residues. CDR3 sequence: CASSHLRDPTYEQYF. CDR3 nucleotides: TGTGCCAGCAGCCACCTCCGGGACCCCACCTACGAGCAGTACTTC.

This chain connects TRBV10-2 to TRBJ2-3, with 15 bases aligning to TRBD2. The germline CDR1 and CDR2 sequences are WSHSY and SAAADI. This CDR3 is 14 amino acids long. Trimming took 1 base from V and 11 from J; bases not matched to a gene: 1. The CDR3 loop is CASSELGLAGGQYF. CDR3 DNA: TGCGCCAGCAGTGAGTTGGGACTAGCGGGGGGGCAGTATTTT.

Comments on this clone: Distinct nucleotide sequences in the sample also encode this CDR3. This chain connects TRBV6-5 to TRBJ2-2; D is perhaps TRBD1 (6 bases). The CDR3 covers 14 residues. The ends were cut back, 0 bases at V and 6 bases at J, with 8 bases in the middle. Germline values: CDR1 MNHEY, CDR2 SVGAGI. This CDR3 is CASSYSPGAGELFF. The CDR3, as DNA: TGTGCCAGCAGTTACTCCCCAGGGGCCGGGGAGCTGTTTTTT.

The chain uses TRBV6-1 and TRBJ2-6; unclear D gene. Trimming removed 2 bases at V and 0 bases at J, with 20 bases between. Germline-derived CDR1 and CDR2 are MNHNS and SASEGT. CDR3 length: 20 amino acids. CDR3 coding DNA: TGTGCCAGCAGTGAATCCCTCTATGGCCTGACACACTCTGGGGCCAACGTCCTGACTTTC. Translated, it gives CASSESLYGLTHSGANVLTF.

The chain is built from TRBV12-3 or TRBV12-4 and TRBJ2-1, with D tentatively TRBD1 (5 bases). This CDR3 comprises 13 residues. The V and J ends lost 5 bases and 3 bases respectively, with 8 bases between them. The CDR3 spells CASSPDSYNEQFF. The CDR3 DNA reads TGTGCCAGCAGTCCCGACAGCTACAATGAGCAGTTCTTC.

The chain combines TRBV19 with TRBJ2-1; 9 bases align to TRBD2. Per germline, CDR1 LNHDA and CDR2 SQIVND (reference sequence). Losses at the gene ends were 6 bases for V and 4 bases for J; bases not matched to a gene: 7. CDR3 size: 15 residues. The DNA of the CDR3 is TGTGCCAGTAGCCGAGGGACTAGCCGGTACAATGAGCAGTTCTTC. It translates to CASSRGTSRYNEQFF.

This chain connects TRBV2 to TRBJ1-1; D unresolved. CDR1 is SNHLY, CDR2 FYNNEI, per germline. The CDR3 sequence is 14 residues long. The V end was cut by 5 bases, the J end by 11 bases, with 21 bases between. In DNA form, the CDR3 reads TGTGCCAGCAGTCCCGACTTCAAGGGTGGTTCTGCTTTCTTT. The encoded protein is CASSPDFKGGSAFF.